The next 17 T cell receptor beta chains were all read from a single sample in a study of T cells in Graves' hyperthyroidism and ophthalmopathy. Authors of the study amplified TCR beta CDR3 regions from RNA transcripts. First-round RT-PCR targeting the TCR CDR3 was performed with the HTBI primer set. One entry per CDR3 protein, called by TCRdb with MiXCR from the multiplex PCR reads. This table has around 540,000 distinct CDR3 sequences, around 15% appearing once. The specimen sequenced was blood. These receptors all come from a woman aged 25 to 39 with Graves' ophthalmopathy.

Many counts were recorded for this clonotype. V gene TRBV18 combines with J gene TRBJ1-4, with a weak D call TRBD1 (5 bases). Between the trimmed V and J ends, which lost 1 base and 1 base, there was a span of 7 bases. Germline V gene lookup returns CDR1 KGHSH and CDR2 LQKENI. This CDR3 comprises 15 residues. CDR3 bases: TGTGCCAGCTCACCACAAAGGGGAACTAATGAAAAACTGTTTTTT. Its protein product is CASSPQRGTNEKLFF.

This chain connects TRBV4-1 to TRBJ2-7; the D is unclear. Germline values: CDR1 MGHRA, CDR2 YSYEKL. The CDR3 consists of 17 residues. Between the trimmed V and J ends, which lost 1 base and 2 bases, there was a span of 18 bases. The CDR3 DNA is TGCGCCAGCAGCCAAGTAAAGGCCCCTAGTATAACCTACGAGCAGTACTTC. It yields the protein CASSQVKAPSITYEQYF.

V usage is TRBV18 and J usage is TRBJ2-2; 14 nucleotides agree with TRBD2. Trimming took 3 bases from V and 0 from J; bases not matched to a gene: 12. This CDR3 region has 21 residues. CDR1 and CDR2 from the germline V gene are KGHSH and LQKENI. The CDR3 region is CASSPASWTSGRSTNTGELFF. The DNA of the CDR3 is TGTGCCAGCTCACCGGCCTCTTGGACTAGCGGGAGGTCAACGAACACCGGGGAGCTGTTTTTT.

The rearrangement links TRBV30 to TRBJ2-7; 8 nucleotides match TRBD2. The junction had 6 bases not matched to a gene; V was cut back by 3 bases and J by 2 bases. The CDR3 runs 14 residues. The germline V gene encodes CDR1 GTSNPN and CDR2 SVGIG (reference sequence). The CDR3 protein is CAWSVAGLAYEQYF. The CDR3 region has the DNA TGTGCCTGGAGCGTAGCGGGGCTGGCCTACGAGCAGTACTTC.

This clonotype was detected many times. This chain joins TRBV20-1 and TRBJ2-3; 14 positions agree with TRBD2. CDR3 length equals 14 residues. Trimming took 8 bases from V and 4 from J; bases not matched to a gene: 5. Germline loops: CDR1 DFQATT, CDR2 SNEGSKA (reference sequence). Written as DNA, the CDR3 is TGCAGTTTCTTGACTAGCGGGAGGGCAGATACGCAGTATTTT. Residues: CSFLTSGRADTQYF.

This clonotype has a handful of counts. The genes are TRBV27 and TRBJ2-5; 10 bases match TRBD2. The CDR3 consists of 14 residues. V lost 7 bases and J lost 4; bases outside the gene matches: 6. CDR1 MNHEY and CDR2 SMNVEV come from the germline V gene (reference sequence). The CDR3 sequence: CASKLAGLGETQYF. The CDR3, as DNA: TGTGCCAGCAAACTAGCGGGATTAGGAGAGACCCAGTACTTC.

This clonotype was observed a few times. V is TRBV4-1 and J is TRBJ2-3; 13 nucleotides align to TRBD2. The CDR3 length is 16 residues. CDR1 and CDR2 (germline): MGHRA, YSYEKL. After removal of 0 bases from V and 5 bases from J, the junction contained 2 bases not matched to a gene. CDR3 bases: TGCGCCAGCAGCCAAGATCGACTAGCGGGAGGAGATACGCAGTATTTT. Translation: CASSQDRLAGGDTQYF.

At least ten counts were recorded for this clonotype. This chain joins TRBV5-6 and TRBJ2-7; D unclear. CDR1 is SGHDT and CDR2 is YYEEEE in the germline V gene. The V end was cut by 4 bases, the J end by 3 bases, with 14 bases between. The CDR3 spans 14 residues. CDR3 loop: CASSEDALVYEQYF. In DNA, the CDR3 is TGTGCCAGCAGCGAGGACGCTCTTGTCTACGAGCAGTACTTC.

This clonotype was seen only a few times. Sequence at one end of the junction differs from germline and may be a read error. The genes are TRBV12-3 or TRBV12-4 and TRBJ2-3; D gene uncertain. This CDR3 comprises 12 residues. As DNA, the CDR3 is TGTGCCGGCAGCTTTACCACAGATACGCAGTATTTT. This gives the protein CAGSFTTDTQYF.

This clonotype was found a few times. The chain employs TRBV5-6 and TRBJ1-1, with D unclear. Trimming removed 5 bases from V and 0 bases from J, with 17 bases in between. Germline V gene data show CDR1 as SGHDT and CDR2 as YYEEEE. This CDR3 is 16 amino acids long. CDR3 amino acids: CASRPDPTGMNTEAFF. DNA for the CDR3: TGTGCCAGCAGGCCCGACCCAACGGGAATGAACACTGAAGCTTTCTTT.

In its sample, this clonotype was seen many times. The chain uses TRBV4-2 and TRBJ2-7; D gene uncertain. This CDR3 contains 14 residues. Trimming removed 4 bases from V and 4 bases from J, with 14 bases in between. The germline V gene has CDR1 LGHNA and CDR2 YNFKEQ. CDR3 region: CASSPEVSDYEQYF. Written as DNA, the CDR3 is TGTGCCAGCAGCCCCGAGGTGTCGGATTACGAGCAGTACTTC.

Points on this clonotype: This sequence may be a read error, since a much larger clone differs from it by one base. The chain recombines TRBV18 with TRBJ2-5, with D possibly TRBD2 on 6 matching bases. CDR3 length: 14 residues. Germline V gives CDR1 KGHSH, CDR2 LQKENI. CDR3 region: CASSPGGSQETQCF. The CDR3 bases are TGTGCCAGCTCACCAGGGGGGTCCCAAGAGACCCAGTGCTTC.

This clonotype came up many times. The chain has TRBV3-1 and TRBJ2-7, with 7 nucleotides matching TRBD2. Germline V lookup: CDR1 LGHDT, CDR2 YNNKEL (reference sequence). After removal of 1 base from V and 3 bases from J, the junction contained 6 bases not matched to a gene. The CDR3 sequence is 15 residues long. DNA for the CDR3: TGTGCCAGCAGCCAAGTAGTAGCGGGTCTCTACGAGCAGTACTTC. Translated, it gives CASSQVVAGLYEQYF.

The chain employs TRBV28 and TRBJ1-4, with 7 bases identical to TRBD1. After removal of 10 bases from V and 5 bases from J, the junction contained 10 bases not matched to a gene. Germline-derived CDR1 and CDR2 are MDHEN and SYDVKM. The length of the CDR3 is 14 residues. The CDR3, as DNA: TGTGCCACCGCCACGGGACAGATGAATGAAAAACTGTTTTTT. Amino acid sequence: CATATGQMNEKLFF. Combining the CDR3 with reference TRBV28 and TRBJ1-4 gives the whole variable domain DVKVTQSSRYLVKRTGEKVFLECVQDMDHENMFWYRQDPGLGLRLIYFSYDVKMKEKGDIPEGYSVSREKKERFSLILESASTNQTSMYLCATATGQMNEKLFFGSGTQLSVL.

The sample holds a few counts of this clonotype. The CDR3 sequence: CASSYLQGADYNEQFF. The CDR3 region has the DNA TGTGCCAGCAGTTACCTACAGGGAGCCGACTACAATGAGCAGTTCTTC. This chain uses TRBV6-5 with TRBJ2-1, with D possibly being TRBD1 (6 bases). This CDR3 has 16 amino acids. Between the trimmed V and J ends, which lost 2 bases and 3 bases, there was a span of 14 bases. CDR1 MNHEY and CDR2 SVGAGI come from the germline V gene.

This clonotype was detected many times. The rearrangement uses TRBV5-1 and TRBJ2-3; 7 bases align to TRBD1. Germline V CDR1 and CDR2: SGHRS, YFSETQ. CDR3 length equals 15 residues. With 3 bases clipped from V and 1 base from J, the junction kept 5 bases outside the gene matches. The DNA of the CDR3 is TGCGCCAGCAGCTCGATGGACAGGCGCACAGATACGCAGTATTTT. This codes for CASSSMDRRTDTQYF.

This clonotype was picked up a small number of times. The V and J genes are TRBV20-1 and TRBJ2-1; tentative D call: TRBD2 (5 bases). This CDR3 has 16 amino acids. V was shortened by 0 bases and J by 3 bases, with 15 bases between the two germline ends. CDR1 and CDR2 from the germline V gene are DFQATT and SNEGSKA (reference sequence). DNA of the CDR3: TGCAGTGCTAGAGATTACATCAGCGGCCACTACAATGAGCAGTTCTTC. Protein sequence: CSARDYISGHYNEQFF.